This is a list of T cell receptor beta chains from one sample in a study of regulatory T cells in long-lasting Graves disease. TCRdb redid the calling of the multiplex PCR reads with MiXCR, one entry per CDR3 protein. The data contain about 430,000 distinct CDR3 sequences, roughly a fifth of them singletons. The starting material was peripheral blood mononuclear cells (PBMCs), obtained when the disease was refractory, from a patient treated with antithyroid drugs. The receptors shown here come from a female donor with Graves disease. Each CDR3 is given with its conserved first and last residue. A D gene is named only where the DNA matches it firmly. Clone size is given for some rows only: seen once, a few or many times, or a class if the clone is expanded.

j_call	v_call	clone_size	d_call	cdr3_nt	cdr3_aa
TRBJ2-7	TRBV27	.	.	TGTGCCAGCAGAACGGTTGCGGAAAGCTCCTACGAGCAGTACTTC	CASRTVAESSYEQYF
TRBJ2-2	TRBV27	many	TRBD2	TGTGCCAGCAATAAAGCGGGAGTGTCAACCGGGGAGCTGTTTTTT	CASNKAGVSTGELFF
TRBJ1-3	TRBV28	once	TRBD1	TGTGCCAGCAGCCCCCCGGGACAGGACCTAAACACCATATATTTT	CASSPPGQDLNTIYF
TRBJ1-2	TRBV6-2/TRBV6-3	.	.	TGTGCCAGCAGTTACTGGGGGAACTATGGCTACACCTTC	CASSYWGNYGYTF
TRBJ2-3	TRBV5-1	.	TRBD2	TGCGCCAGCAGCTTGGCAGGTTCGGGAGGTATGGATACGCAGTATTTT	CASSLAGSGGMDTQYF
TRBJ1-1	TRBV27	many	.	TGTGCCAGCAGTCCCTTGGGGGTTGAAACTGAAGCTTTCTTT	CASSPLGVETEAFF
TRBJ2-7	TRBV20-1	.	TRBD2	TGCAGTGCTAGGGCGGGAGGTTCCTACGAGCAGTACTTC	CSARAGGSYEQYF
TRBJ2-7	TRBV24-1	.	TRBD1	TGTGCCACCAGTGATACCCGGCAGGGGGATACCTACGAGCAGTACTTC	CATSDTRQGDTYEQYF
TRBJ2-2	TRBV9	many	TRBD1	TGTGCCAGCAGCGTAAGCCCGGGACAGGGGATGTTGGCCGGGGAGCTGTTTTTT	CASSVSPGQGMLAGELFF
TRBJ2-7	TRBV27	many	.	TGTGCCAGCAGTCCTACTCCCACCGGTTGGAGGGGGGGGGGACCCGGGACGTACTTC	CASSPTPTGWRGGGPGTYF
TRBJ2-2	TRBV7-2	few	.	TGTGCCAGCAGCTTAGTTACGGGGGTGGGCACCGGGGAGCTGTTTTTT	CASSLVTGVGTGELFF
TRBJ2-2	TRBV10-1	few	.	TGCGCCACTCAACCGGTGGTCGCCGGGGAGCTGTTTTTT	CATQPVVAGELFF
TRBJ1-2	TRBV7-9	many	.	TGTGCCAGCAGCTCGACCTTAATTTGGGGCTACACCTTC	CASSSTLIWGYTF
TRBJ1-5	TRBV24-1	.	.	TGTGCCACCAGCGCGGCGGACTTAAACGATCAGCCCCAGCATTTT	CATSAADLNDQPQHF
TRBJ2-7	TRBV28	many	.	TGTGCCAGCCTTGGTATCTACGAGCAGTACTTC	CASLGIYEQYF
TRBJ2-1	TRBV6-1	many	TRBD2	TGTGCCAGCAGTAAAAGGGAGACTAGCCCAGGGTTCTTC	CASSKRETSPGFF
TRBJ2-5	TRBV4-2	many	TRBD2	TGTGCCAGCAGCCAAGGTTCTAGCGGGAGGGCCGATGAGACCCAGTACTTC	CASSQGSSGRADETQYF
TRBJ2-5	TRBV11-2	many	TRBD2	TGTGCCAGCAGCTCTGGGTGGACTAGCGAGTACCAAGAGACCCAGTACTTC	CASSSGWTSEYQETQYF
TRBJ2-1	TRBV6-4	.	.	TGTGCCAGCAGTTACTCGACTCCACAGGGAAATGAGCAGTTCTTC	CASSYSTPQGNEQFF
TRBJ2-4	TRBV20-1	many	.	TGCAGTGCTAGAGAACCAGACAGAAAAAACATTCAGTACTTC	CSAREPDRKNIQYF
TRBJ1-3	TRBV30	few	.	TGTGCCTGGAGTGTACTATCTGGAAACACCATATATTTT	CAWSVLSGNTIYF
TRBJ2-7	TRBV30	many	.	TGTGCCTGGAGTACTTCCGGAGGACAAGGGGACGAGCAGTACTTC	CAWSTSGGQGDEQYF
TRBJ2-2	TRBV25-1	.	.	TGTGCCAGCAATTTAAACACCGGGGAGCTGTTTTTT	CASNLNTGELFF
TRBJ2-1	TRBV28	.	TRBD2	TGTGCCAGCAGTCCGCCCAGGGCGGGAGGGTCGAATGAGCAGTTCTTC	CASSPPRAGGSNEQFF
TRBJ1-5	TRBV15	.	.	TGTGCCACCAGCAGAGATATGGTGCAGCCCCAGCATTTT	CATSRDMVQPQHF
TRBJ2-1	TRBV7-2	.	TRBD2	TGTGCCAGCAGCAAGGGACTAGCGGGAGTGGTGAATGAGCAGTTCTTC	CASSKGLAGVVNEQFF
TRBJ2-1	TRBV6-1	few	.	TGTGCTGCGGGACTCGCAAAGGGTGAGCAGTTCTTC	CAAGLAKGEQFF
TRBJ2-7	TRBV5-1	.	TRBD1	TGCGCCAGCAGCTCCTCCCACGTAAGACAGGGGAAAACCTACGAGCAGTACTTC	CASSSSHVRQGKTYEQYF
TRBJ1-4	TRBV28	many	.	TGTGCCAGCGCCAGGGACCTTCTCTTTGAAAAACTGTTTTTT	CASARDLLFEKLFF
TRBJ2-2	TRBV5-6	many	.	TGTGCCAGCAGCCTCCAGGCGACGTACAACACCGGGGAGCTGTTTTTT	CASSLQATYNTGELFF
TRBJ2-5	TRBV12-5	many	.	TGTGCGGATCTACCGGGACTCTGGGGGGAGACCCAGTACTTC	CADLPGLWGETQYF
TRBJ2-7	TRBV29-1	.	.	TGCAGCGTTGAGAACGGCGGGAACTCCTACGAGCAGTACTTC	CSVENGGNSYEQYF